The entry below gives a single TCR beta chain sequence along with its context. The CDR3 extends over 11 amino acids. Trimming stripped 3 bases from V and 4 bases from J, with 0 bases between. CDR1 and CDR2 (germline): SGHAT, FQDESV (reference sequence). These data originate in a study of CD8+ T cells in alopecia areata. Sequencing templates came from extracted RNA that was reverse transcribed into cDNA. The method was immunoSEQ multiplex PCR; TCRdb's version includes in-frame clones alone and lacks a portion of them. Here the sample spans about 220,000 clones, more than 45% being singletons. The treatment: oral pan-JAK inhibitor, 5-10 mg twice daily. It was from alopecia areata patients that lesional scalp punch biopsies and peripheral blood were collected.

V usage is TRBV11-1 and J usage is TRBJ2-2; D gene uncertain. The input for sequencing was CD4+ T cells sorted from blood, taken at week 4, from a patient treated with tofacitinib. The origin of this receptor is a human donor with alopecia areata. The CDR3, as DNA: TGTGCCAGCAGCTTCACCGGGGAGCTGTTTTTT. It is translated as CASSFTGELFF.